The 4 T cell receptor beta chains reported below all come from one sample, sequenced in a study of cytomegalovirus exposure and HLA in healthy donors. The PCR employed 60 Vbeta primers together with 13 Jbeta primers. Generated by immunoSEQ multiplex PCR, the TCRdb table keeps only in-frame clones and is missing some. The table includes roughly 150,000 clones, approximately 72% detected once. Sequencing was done on a sample of PBMCs. The receptors stem from a female donor in good health and CMV-seronegative.

The V call is TRBV4-3, the J call TRBJ1-1; TRBD1 might be the D (6 bases). Trimming took 0 bases from V and 5 from J, leaving 13 bases between them. Germline V CDR1 and CDR2: LGHNA, YSLEER. The CDR3 has 15 residues. The chain's CDR3 is CASSQDTVRGTEAFF. CDR3 DNA: TGCGCCAGCAGCCAAGACACGGTGAGGGGGACTGAAGCTTTCTTT.

The V call is TRBV7-2, the J call TRBJ2-1, with a tentative D call TRBD2 (6 bases). Germline assignment: CDR1 SGHTA and CDR2 FQGNSA. The V and J ends lost 5 bases and 9 bases respectively, with 17 bases between them. This CDR3 has 14 residues. The CDR3: CASSPGWRAGEQFF. The CDR3 DNA follows: TGTGCCAGCAGCCCCGGGTGGAGAGCGGGTGAGCAGTTCTTC.

V is TRBV6-1 and J is TRBJ1-6; D remains unclear. The germline gives CDR1 MNHNS, CDR2 SASEGT. CDR3 length: 15 amino acids. V was pared by 3 bases and J by 3 bases, with 9 bases between. This CDR3 reads CASSDSGVYNSPLHF. The CDR3 nucleotides read TGTGCCAGCAGTGATTCCGGGGTCTATAATTCACCCCTCCACTTT.

This clone was seen more than once but under ten times. The chain links TRBV7-9 to TRBJ2-7; D might be TRBD2 (5 bases). The length of the CDR3 is 13 residues. V lost 8 bases and J 3 bases, leaving 14 bases between the germline ends. Germline assignment: CDR1 SEHNR and CDR2 FQNEAQ (reference sequence). The CDR3 nucleotides read TGTGCCAGCTGGGGAACCGAGGGCTACGAGCAGTACTTC. Its protein product is CASWGTEGYEQYF. The full variable domain, its missing parts supplied by reference TRBV7-9 and TRBJ2-7, is DTGVSQNPRHKITKRGQNVTFRCDPISEHNRLYWYRQTLGQGPEFLTYFQNEAQLEKSRLLSDRFSAERPKGSFSTLEIQRTEQGDSAMYLCASWGTEGYEQYFGPGTRLTVT.